The entry below describes one TCR beta chain. These data are taken from a study of long-term antiretroviral therapy in people with HIV. Looking at the study overall: When the earliest samples were collected, ART was typically delayed until CD4 counts fell.

They ran version v3.0 of the immunoSEQ assay at survey level. Each sample had sequencing targeting about 35,000-50,000 T-cell genomes. Some clones are missing from TCRdb's copy, which holds only in-frame ones; the method was immunoSEQ multiplex PCR. The repertoire holds tens of thousands of clones, with almost 85% as singletons. CDR1 is LNHDA and CDR2 is SQIVND in the germline V gene (reference sequence). The CDR3 extends over 14 amino acids. V lost 6 bases, J lost 6 bases, and 17 bases lay in between. The sequences come from unsorted PBMCs, collected 1.1 years before starting antiretroviral therapy. The TCR was taken from a woman in her 30s with HIV. The V and J genes are TRBV19 and TRBJ1-1; a possible D gene is TRBD1 (6 bases). The CDR3 DNA reads TGTGCCAGTAGCTCTGCCGGGGGGCATCCTGAAGCTTTCTTT. It is translated as CASSSAGGHPEAFF.